This T cell receptor beta chain was sequenced for a study of blood T cell repertoires in COVID-19. In the study overall: Sites in the United States, Italy and Spain provided acute and convalescent COVID-19 samples. Nucleic acid was either cDNA or gDNA, and it came from T cells, B-cell-depleted T cells, or PBMCs.

The V end lost 4 bases, the J end lost 1 base, and 13 bases lay between the germline ends. The germline V gene has CDR1 SGHTA and CDR2 FQGTGA. CDR3 length equals 16 residues. Authors' analysis steps: Reference gene primer amplification gave estimated nucleated cell counts. Using immunoSEQ multiplex PCR, the repertoire was profiled, and TCRdb retains in-frame clones only, with some absent. The DNA gave D and trimming, while V, J and clone size come from that table. The table records about 80,000 clones, over 80% of them present only once. The receptor's source is a human donor in a cohort sampled during active COVID-19. Input material: peripheral blood. The chain uses TRBV7-3 and TRBJ2-2, with D perhaps TRBD2 (6 bases). The CDR3 region is CASSSRGSRNTGELFF. The CDR3, as DNA: TGTGCCAGCAGCTCCCGGGGGAGCCGGAACACCGGGGAGCTGTTTTTT.